The source of this TCR beta chain is a study of blood T cells in healthy people across ages. The CDR3 sequence is 16 residues long. V lost 4 bases to trimming and J lost 3 bases; unmatched junction nucleotides: 7. Germline assignment: CDR1 MNHEY and CDR2 SVGAGI. Total RNA extracted from each sample amounted to at least 5.5 micrograms. With a J-beta primer mix and a sample-barcoded 5' primer, a second PCR ran about 6 to 11 cycles. TCRdb redid the calling of the 5' RACE reads with MiXCR, one entry per CDR3 protein. The sample shows over 700,000 distinct CDR3 sequences, about 48% of them seen only once. The V gene is TRBV6-5, the J gene TRBJ2-3; 10 bases match TRBD1. This TCR was recovered from an elderly man in good health. What was sequenced was blood. CDR3 nucleotides: TGTGCCAGCAGTTCTATACGGGACAGGGGAACAGATACGCAGTATTTT. It translates to CASSSIRDRGTDTQYF.